This TCR beta chain is drawn from a study of blood T cell repertoires in COVID-19. Some clones are missing from TCRdb's copy, which holds only in-frame ones; the method was immunoSEQ multiplex PCR. The sample consists of roughly 38,000 clones, roughly nine tenths of them appearing once. Germline V gene lookup returns CDR1 KGHSH and CDR2 LQKENI. V shed 5 bases and J shed 2 bases, with 5 bases lying between them. The CDR3 length is 12 residues. The TCR comes from a man aged 45 to 65 with active COVID-19. Sequencing was done on a sample of peripheral blood. This sequence joins TRBV18 and TRBJ2-3; D is ambiguous. The CDR3 here is CASSLLTDTQYF. Here the CDR3 DNA reads TGTGCCAGCTCATTACTCACAGATACGCAGTATTTT.